These 6 T cell receptor beta chains were sequenced from one sample in a study of shared clonotypes between healthy human individuals. The protocol was immunoSEQ multiplex PCR, while the TCRdb copy is restricted to in-frame clones and leaves out a portion. The table includes some 1.4 million clones, approximately 97% detected once. Sequenced: naive CD4+ T cells sorted from blood. Specified subset: CD45RA+ positively selected. The receptors here all came from a man aged 25-45 years in good health.

This chain connects TRBV6-5 to TRBJ2-3, with D possibly matching TRBD2 (6 bases). The CDR3 is 14 residues long. CDR1 is MNHEY, CDR2 SVGAGI, per germline. The ends were cut back, 4 bases at V and 6 bases at J, with 14 bases in the middle. CDR3 residues: CASSSPGLSDTQYF. DNA of the CDR3: TGTGCCAGCAGTTCTCCGGGACTCTCGGATACGCAGTATTTT.

The chain uses TRBV6-5 and TRBJ2-7, with D possibly matching TRBD1 (6 bases). The germline gives CDR1 MNHEY, CDR2 SVGAGI. This CDR3 is 14 amino acids long. V shed 1 base and J shed 5 bases, with 12 bases lying between them. CDR3 sequence (DNA): TGTGCCAGCAGTTACTTTCGCAGGGGCAACGAGCAGTACTTC. It yields the protein CASSYFRRGNEQYF.

This clone was counted once. The chain joins TRBV27 to TRBJ2-1; the match to TRBD2 covers 8 bases. V was pared by 3 bases and J by 8 bases, with 6 bases of the junction left unmatched. The V gene's germline CDR1 is MNHEY and CDR2 SMNVEV (reference sequence). There are 14 residues in the CDR3. The CDR3 DNA reads as TGTGCCAGCAGTTTTGGCGGGAGGTTCGATGAGCAGTTCTTC. It specifies CASSFGGRFDEQFF.

V gene TRBV27 combines with J gene TRBJ2-7, with 10 bases that match TRBD1. Looked up from germline, CDR1 is MNHEY and CDR2 is SMNVEV (reference sequence). The V gene end was trimmed by 9 bases and the J gene end by 5 bases; junction bases not matched to a gene: 10. CDR3 length: 14 amino acids. The DNA of the CDR3 is TGTGCCAGTTCCCCCGGGACAGGGGACCACGAGCAGTACTTC. Translating it yields CASSPGTGDHEQYF.

This chain connects TRBV6-4 to TRBJ2-2, with 12 bases aligning to TRBD2. The CDR3 is 15 amino acids. The V segment lost 4 bases and the J segment 5 bases; nucleotides outside the gene matches: 2. Germline V lookup: CDR1 MRHNA, CDR2 SNTAGT. CDR3 protein: CASSVLAGGTGELFF. The CDR3 bases are TGTGCCAGCAGTGTGCTAGCGGGAGGGACCGGGGAGCTGTTTTTT.

The chain carries TRBV6-6 and TRBJ2-1, with D perhaps TRBD1 or TRBD2 (6 bases each). Germline V gene lookup returns CDR1 MNHNY and CDR2 SVGAGI (reference sequence). The CDR3 is 14 amino acids. The germline V and J ends were trimmed by 10 bases and 0 bases, with 13 bases remaining between them. The CDR3 sequence is CATRGPLSYNEQFF. DNA for the CDR3: TGTGCCACCCGGGGGCCCCTCTCCTACAATGAGCAGTTCTTC.